This TCR beta chain was profiled in a study of neurological immune-mediated disorders. This clonotype was counted only a few times. TCRdb re-derived calls from the 5' RACE reads in MiXCR, one entry per CDR3 protein. Here the sample spans about 80,000 distinct CDR3 sequences, 5% to 6% being singletons. The specimen was PBMCs. The clonotype originates from a woman aged 25 to 39 with multiple sclerosis.

The DNA of the CDR3 is TGTGCCAGCAGCCCGAGAAGGAACGCCCTGCGGACCGGGGAGCTGTTTTTT. Translation: CASSPRRNALRTGELFF. The chain carries TRBV7-9 and TRBJ2-2; D remains ambiguous. Germline assignment: CDR1 SEHNR and CDR2 FQNEAQ (reference sequence). The ends were cut back, 5 bases at V and 5 bases at J, with 21 bases in the middle. The CDR3 is 17 amino acids. Combining the CDR3 with reference TRBV7-9 and TRBJ2-2 gives the whole variable domain DTGVSQNPRHKITKRGQNVTFRCDPISEHNRLYWYRQTLGQGPEFLTYFQNEAQLEKSRLLSDRFSAERPKGSFSTLEIQRTEQGDSAMYLCASSPRRNALRTGELFFGEGSRLTVL.